Each of the 5 T cell receptor beta chains below was sequenced from the same sample in a study of beta chain features in type 1 diabetes. Of the isolated RNA, all was reverse transcribed, and so the sequenced material was expressed TCRB transcripts. Assay used: immunoSEQ multiplex PCR; TCRdb lists only in-frame clones, some missing. The sample lists about 650,000 clones, 12% seen once, with about 0.11% in the top ten. The study, taken as a whole, reports: Moderate but significant shortening of TCRB CDR3s was recorded in all four CD4+ subsets from Type 1 diabetes patients.

Their specific antigens are unknown. Sequences were obtained from naive CD4+ T cells from blood. The receptors shown here come from a man aged 25 to 40 with type 1 diabetes.

This chain uses TRBV29-1 with TRBJ2-7; tentatively, D is TRBD1 (6 bases). Between the trimmed V and J ends, which lost 0 bases and 3 bases, there was a span of 6 bases. Germline lookup yields CDR1 SQVTM and CDR2 ANQGSEA. The CDR3 sequence is 12 residues long. CDR3: CSVEEGGYEQYF. CDR3 in DNA: TGCAGCGTTGAAGAAGGGGGCTACGAGCAGTACTTC.

A few counts support this clone. As DNA, the CDR3 is TGTGCCAGCAGCTTAGACCGGGGGATGAGGGAGCAGTACTTC. Translation gives CASSLDRGMREQYF. The rearrangement links TRBV7-2 to TRBJ2-7; possibly TRBD2 for D (6 bases). This CDR3 has 14 amino acids. Germline CDR1 is SGHTA and CDR2 is FQGNSA. Trimming took 1 base from V and 7 from J, leaving 14 bases between them.

This clone was counted a few times. The chain is built from TRBV9 and TRBJ2-2; 9 nucleotides line up with TRBD1. V was clipped by 4 bases and J by 1 base; unmatched bases: 8. Looked up from germline, CDR1 is SGDLS and CDR2 is YYNGEE. This CDR3 comprises 17 residues. The CDR3 coding sequence is TGTGCCAGCAGCCTCCGCCCGGACAGGGGGAACACCGGGGAGCTGTTTTTT. As protein: CASSLRPDRGNTGELFF.

V usage is TRBV7-4 and J usage is TRBJ2-5, with TRBD2 identical over 7 bases. Germline trimming cut 3 bases from V and 0 bases from J; bases unmatched to any gene: 10. Germline V lookup: CDR1 SGHVT, CDR2 SQSDAQ. This CDR3 comprises 17 residues. As DNA, the CDR3 is TGTGCCAGCAGCTTGCAGCGGGGAGGCCTCTACCAAGAGACCCAGTACTTC. Translating gives CASSLQRGGLYQETQYF. Based on the CDR3 plus reference TRBV7-4 and TRBJ2-5, the full variable domain is GAGVSQSPRYKVAKRGRDVALRCDSISGHVTLYWYRQTLGQGSEVLTYSQSDAQRDKSGRPSGRFSAERPERSVSTLKIQRTEQGDSAVYLCASSLQRGGLYQETQYFGPGTRLLVL.

V and J are TRBV4-3 and TRBJ1-2; D is perhaps TRBD1 (5 bases). There are 16 residues in the CDR3. Germline values: CDR1 LGHNA, CDR2 YSLEER. With 1 base removed from V and 0 bases from J, the gap between germline ends came to 12 bases. CDR3 protein: CASSQAAGTPNYGYTF. CDR3 nucleotides: TGCGCCAGCAGCCAAGCGGCAGGGACCCCTAACTATGGCTACACCTTC.